The rows below give T cell receptor beta chains drawn from one sample of a study of shared clonotypes between healthy human individuals. The assay was immunoSEQ multiplex PCR, and TCRdb's table has in-frame clones only and misses some. In the table there are about 2.2 million clones, 93% of which are singletons. Sequences were obtained from naive CD8+ T cells from PBMCs. Receptors were obtained from a man aged 18 to 30 in good health. Some clones in this sample may be carry-over from other donors' samples. CDR3s include the opening cysteine and the closing phenylalanine or tryptophan.

J: TRBJ2-7; V: TRBV29-1; CDR3: CSVRAPMGYEQYF
J: TRBJ2-1; V: TRBV9; CDR3: CASSPGNNEQFF
J: TRBJ1-1; V: TRBV5-4; CDR3: CASSFTGSSEAFF
J: TRBJ2-1; V: TRBV4-3; CDR3: CASSQEIGYNEQFF
J: TRBJ2-1; V: TRBV27; CDR3: CASFLRGQGFNNEQFF
J: TRBJ1-2; V: TRBV6-1; CDR3: CASSEWIRGKDGYTF
J: TRBJ2-3; V: TRBV5-6; CDR3: CASSGQAMGTSGRWDTQYF
J: TRBJ2-3; V: TRBV9; CDR3: CASSERVAGLVADTQYF
J: TRBJ2-7; V: TRBV27; CDR3: CASSMNRVPYEQYF
J: TRBJ1-2; V: TRBV5-6; CDR3: CASSYLRGLANYGYTF
J: TRBJ2-3; V: TRBV4-1; CDR3: CASSTRADTQYF
J: TRBJ2-2; V: TRBV2; CDR3: CASSEGTGNTGELFF
J: TRBJ2-1; V: TRBV19; CDR3: CASSIIGLGQGYNEQFF
J: TRBJ2-7; V: TRBV27; CDR3: CASTVAGDYEQYF
J: TRBJ2-2; V: TRBV7-9; CDR3: CASSAQTSGSPTGELFF
J: TRBJ2-1; V: TRBV28; CDR3: CASSLPSDNEQFF
J: TRBJ2-1; V: TRBV12-5; CDR3: CASGQGSGNEQFF
J: TRBJ2-5; V: TRBV13; CDR3: CASSLTPQETQYF
J: TRBJ2-5; V: TRBV6-5; CDR3: CASSYSSSRSETQYF
J: TRBJ2-7; V: TRBV7-6; CDR3: CASSLSQGYVYEQYF
J: TRBJ1-1; V: TRBV19; CDR3: CASSIKLGDTEAFF
J: TRBJ1-1; V: TRBV11-2; CDR3: CASSLVRNTEAFF
J: TRBJ2-1; V: TRBV6-5; CDR3: CASSNGLAGDDEQFF
J: TRBJ2-7; V: TRBV7-2; CDR3: CASSLGGGSYEQYF
J: TRBJ1-1; V: TRBV9; CDR3: CASSVGKHGGGTEAFF
J: TRBJ1-1; V: TRBV19; CDR3: CASSTAGDANTEAFF
J: TRBJ2-5; V: TRBV19; CDR3: CASAYRTEQETQYF
J: TRBJ2-1; V: TRBV7-9; CDR3: CASSFSGRSDEQFF
J: TRBJ2-2; V: TRBV7-8; CDR3: CASSTTSFVGGELFF
J: TRBJ2-7; V: TRBV6-6; CDR3: CASSYPGSSYEQYF
J: TRBJ1-1; V: TRBV28; CDR3: CASSLGTAEAFF
J: TRBJ1-1; V: TRBV13; CDR3: CASSAGPPEAFF
J: TRBJ2-7; V: TRBV9; CDR3: CASSVAGQGPYEQYF
J: TRBJ2-1; V: TRBV7-9; CDR3: CASSAEFWSSYNEQFF
J: TRBJ2-7; V: TRBV4-3; CDR3: CASSQRQGTYEQYF
J: TRBJ1-1; V: TRBV27; CDR3: CASRKGGTEAFF
J: TRBJ1-1; V: TRBV19; CDR3: CASSFFGWDTEAFF
J: .; V: TRBV11-2; CDR3: CASSSGRLGNEQYF